Here is one T cell receptor beta chain with its context. Its specificity is not known. Primers for the PCR totalled 60 Vbeta and 13 Jbeta. Assay: immunoSEQ multiplex PCR; the TCRdb copy retains only in-frame clones and omits some. This listing includes some 130,000 clones. This sample is part of a study of cytomegalovirus exposure and HLA in healthy donors. Study findings and constraints: Listed as cytomegalovirus-associated were approximately 160 TCR beta chains.

Looked up from germline, CDR1 is MDHEN and CDR2 is SYDVKM. The CDR3 length is 16 residues. J lost 0 bases, V lost 4 bases, and 6 bases had no gene match. Sequencing was performed on PBMCs. This chain uses TRBV28 with TRBJ2-1; 7 bases match TRBD2. The TCR was taken from a woman aged 60-75 years in good health and CMV-seronegative. The CDR3, as DNA: TGTGCCAGCAGTTCTCTAGCGGCAAGCTCCTACAATGAGCAGTTCTTC. As protein: CASSSLAASSYNEQFF.